This T cell receptor beta chain is drawn from a study of monozygotic twins with inflammatory bowel disease. TCRdb reprocessed the 5' RACE reads and reports one entry per CDR3 protein, with no DNA. Recorded for this sample: about 380,000 distinct CDR3 sequences. What was sequenced was blood. The source is a human donor with ulcerative colitis or Crohn's disease, or a healthy co-twin of an affected twin (not recorded which).

CDR3 loop: CASSLVVRFTKNIQYF. This chain links TRBV5-1 with TRBJ2-4. The CDR3 covers 16 residues. Germline V gives CDR1 SGHRS, CDR2 YFSETQ.